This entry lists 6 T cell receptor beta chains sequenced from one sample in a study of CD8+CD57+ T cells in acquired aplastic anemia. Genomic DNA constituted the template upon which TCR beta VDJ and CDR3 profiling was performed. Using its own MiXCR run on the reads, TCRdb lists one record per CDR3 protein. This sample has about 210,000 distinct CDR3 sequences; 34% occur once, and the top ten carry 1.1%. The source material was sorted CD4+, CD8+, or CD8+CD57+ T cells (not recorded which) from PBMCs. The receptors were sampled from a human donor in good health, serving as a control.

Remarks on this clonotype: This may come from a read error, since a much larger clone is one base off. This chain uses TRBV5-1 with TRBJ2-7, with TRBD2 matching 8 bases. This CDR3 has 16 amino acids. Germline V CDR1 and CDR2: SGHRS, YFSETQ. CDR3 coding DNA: TGCACCAGCAGCGAAGCTAGCGGGCAACCCTCCTACGAGCAGTACTTC. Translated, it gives CTSSEASGQPSYEQYF.

CDR3 DNA sequence: TGTGCCAGCACCCCCGGGGACAGGTCTAAAGGCACAGATACGCAGTATTTT. Encoded protein: CASTPGDRSKGTDTQYF. The V gene is TRBV12-3 or TRBV12-4, the J gene TRBJ2-3; 8 positions agree with TRBD1. Trimming took 7 bases from V and 1 from J; bases not matched to a gene: 13. This CDR3 comprises 17 residues.

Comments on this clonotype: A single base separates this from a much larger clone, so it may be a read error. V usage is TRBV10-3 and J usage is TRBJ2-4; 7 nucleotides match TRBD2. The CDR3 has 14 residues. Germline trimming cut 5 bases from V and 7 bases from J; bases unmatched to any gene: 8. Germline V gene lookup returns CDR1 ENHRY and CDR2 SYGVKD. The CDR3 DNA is TGTGCCATCAGTTACGCGGACGGGAGGAACATTCAGTACTTC. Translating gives CAISYADGRNIQYF.

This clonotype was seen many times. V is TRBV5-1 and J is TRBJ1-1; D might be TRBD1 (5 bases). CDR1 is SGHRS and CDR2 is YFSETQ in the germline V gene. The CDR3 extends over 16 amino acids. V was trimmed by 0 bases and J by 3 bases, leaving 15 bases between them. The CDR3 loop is CASSLVYGWGDTEAFF. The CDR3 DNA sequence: TGCGCCAGCAGCTTGGTGTACGGGTGGGGCGACACTGAAGCTTTCTTT.

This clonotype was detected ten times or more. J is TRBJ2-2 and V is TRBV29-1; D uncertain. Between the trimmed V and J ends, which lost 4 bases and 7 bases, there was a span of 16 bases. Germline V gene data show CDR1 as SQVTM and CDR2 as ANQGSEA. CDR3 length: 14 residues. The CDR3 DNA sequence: TGCAGCGTTGTGTTCTCGGCGGTGGTCGGGGAGCTGTTTTTT. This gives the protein CSVVFSAVVGELFF.

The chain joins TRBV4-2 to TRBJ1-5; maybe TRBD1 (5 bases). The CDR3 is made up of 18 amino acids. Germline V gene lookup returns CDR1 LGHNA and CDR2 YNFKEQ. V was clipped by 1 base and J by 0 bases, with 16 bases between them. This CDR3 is CASSQGEGQLYSNQPQHF. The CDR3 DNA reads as TGTGCCAGCAGCCAAGGGGAAGGACAACTCTATAGCAATCAGCCCCAGCATTTT.